These 15 T cell receptor beta chains came from one sample sequenced in a study of T cell repertoires in cytomegalovirus infection. TCRdb fed the reads into MiXCR, producing one record per CDR3 protein. The top ten hold around 47% of the sample, which has 250,000 or so distinct CDR3 sequences, 17% seen once. Sequencing was done on a sample of CD8+ T cells from PBMCs. These receptors all come from a human donor in good health (CMV status not recorded). Some clones in this sample may be carry-over from other donors' samples.

This clonotype appeared a few times. The chain recombines TRBV5-5 with TRBJ1-2; D not certain. The CDR3 length is 15 residues. Germline V gene sequence: CDR1 SGHKS, CDR2 YYEKEE (reference sequence). V was shortened by 0 bases and J by 3 bases, with 12 bases between the two germline ends. Written as DNA, the CDR3 is TGTGCCAGCAGCTTGGCCATCGGGGATTACTATGGCTACACCTTC. As protein: CASSLAIGDYYGYTF.

Details on this clonotype: A much more abundant neighbour one base away suggests this may be a read error. The rearrangement links TRBV27 to TRBJ1-1; 7 bases are a match to TRBD1. Germline-derived CDR1 and CDR2 are MNHEY and SMNVEV (reference sequence). The CDR3 is made up of 14 amino acids. J was trimmed by 4 bases and V by 3 bases; bases with no gene match: 5. The CDR3 DNA sequence: TGTGCCAGCAGTTTCAGGGGGATCGTCACTGAAGCTTTCTTT. This gives the protein CASSFRGIVTEAFF.

V is TRBV29-1 and J is TRBJ2-1; D not certain. This CDR3 contains 12 residues. Germline-derived CDR1 and CDR2 are SQVTM and ANQGSEA. V lost 0 bases, J lost 7 bases, and 7 bases lay in between. The CDR3 loop is CSVEDRRNEQFF. As DNA, the CDR3 is TGCAGCGTTGAAGATCGACGGAATGAGCAGTTCTTC.

The rearrangement uses TRBV20-1 and TRBJ1-2; possible D gene TRBD1, 5 bases. Trimming shortened V by 5 bases and J by 1 base, and 17 bases separated the two germline ends. Germline values: CDR1 DFQATT, CDR2 SNEGSKA (reference sequence). This CDR3 is 15 amino acids long. CDR3 sequence: CSAGNRRHDNYGYTF. The CDR3 nucleotides are TGCAGTGCTGGGAACAGGAGGCATGATAACTATGGCTACACCTTC.

On this clonotype itself: One end of the junction does not line up with germline, which may come from a read error. The chain uses TRBV7-6 and TRBJ2-7, with D possibly matching TRBD1 (7 bases). Germline assignment: CDR1 SGHVS and CDR2 FNYEAQ. The CDR3 is 13 amino acids. CDR3 amino acids: CGSSRGDTYEQYF. CDR3 in DNA: TGTGGCAGCAGCAGGGGGGACACCTACGAGCAGTACTTC.

The rearrangement uses TRBV9 and TRBJ1-1; D unresolved. V lost 4 bases, J lost 2 bases, and 12 bases lay in between. The CDR3 runs 14 residues. In germline, CDR1 is SGDLS, CDR2 YYNGEE. CDR3 sequence reads: CASSPWADNTEAFF. The CDR3 DNA reads TGTGCCAGCAGCCCCTGGGCAGATAACACTGAAGCTTTCTTT.

This clonotype was counted a few times. The V and J genes are TRBV5-6 and TRBJ1-1; no clear D gene. The V end lost 1 base, the J end lost 0 bases, and 7 bases lay between the germline ends. From germline, CDR1 is SGHDT and CDR2 YYEEEE. The CDR3 has 14 residues. The CDR3 coding sequence is TGTGCCAGCAGCTTGTCGGATATGAACACTGAAGCTTTCTTT. Its translation is CASSLSDMNTEAFF.

V is TRBV11-2 and J is TRBJ2-3; 9 nucleotides line up with TRBD1. After removal of 5 bases from V and 5 bases from J, the junction contained 11 bases not matched to a gene. This CDR3 has 16 amino acids. Germline V lookup: CDR1 SGHAT, CDR2 FQNNGV. CDR3 bases: TGTGCCAGCAGCATGGGACAGGGTAGAGTAGGAGATACGCAGTATTTT. Its protein is CASSMGQGRVGDTQYF.

In this sample, this clonotype turned up a few times. The chain links TRBV12-3 or TRBV12-4 to TRBJ2-3; 12 positions agree with TRBD2. V was clipped by 6 bases and J by 0 bases; unmatched bases: 10. This CDR3 is built from 18 residues. The CDR3 reads CASSPLAGGPRSTDTQYF. The CDR3 region has the DNA TGTGCCAGCAGCCCACTAGCGGGGGGCCCGAGGAGCACAGATACGCAGTATTTT.

This clonotype was counted a few times. The chain is built from TRBV28 and TRBJ1-6; 10 nucleotides align to TRBD1. Trimming cost V 5 bases and J 11 bases; bases outside gene matches: 6. This CDR3 contains 14 residues. Germline values: CDR1 MDHEN, CDR2 SYDVKM. The DNA for the CDR3 is TGTGCCAGCAGTCTCGGGACAGGGGTCGCACCCCTCCACTTT. The encoded protein is CASSLGTGVAPLHF.

The chain is built from TRBV5-5 and TRBJ2-5; D not certain. This CDR3 contains 19 residues. The germline V gene has CDR1 SGHKS and CDR2 YYEKEE (reference sequence). V was trimmed by 0 bases and J by 0 bases, leaving 21 bases between them. Written as DNA, the CDR3 is TGTGCCAGCAGCTTGGCTTTGGCAGCCGCTTTTCCGTACCAAGAGACCCAGTACTTC. Its translation is CASSLALAAAFPYQETQYF.

The table lists this clonotype with a few counts. The chain uses TRBV28 and TRBJ2-7; 10 nucleotides match TRBD1. The CDR3 extends over 15 amino acids. Losses at the gene ends were 5 bases for V and 4 bases for J; bases not matched to a gene: 8. From germline, CDR1 is MDHEN and CDR2 SYDVKM. CDR3 region: CASSITGTGVYEQYF. The CDR3 nucleotides read TGTGCCAGCAGTATAACCGGGACAGGGGTGTACGAGCAGTACTTC.

This clonotype has at least ten counts. This chain connects TRBV5-5 to TRBJ2-1; 11 bases fit TRBD2. CDR1 SGHKS and CDR2 YYEKEE come from the germline V gene (reference sequence). The junction had 3 bases not matched to a gene; V was cut back by 4 bases and J by 6 bases. This CDR3 comprises 14 residues. In DNA form, the CDR3 reads TGTGCCAGCAGCCCGACTAGCGGGATCAATGAGCAGTTCTTC. Amino acid sequence: CASSPTSGINEQFF. Supplemented by reference TRBV5-5 and TRBJ2-1, the full variable domain reads DAGVTQSPTHLIKTRGQQVTLRCSPISGHKSVSWYQQVLGQGPQFIFQYYEKEERGRGNFPDRFSARQFPNYSSELNVNALLLGDSALYLCASSPTSGINEQFFGPGTRLTVL.

The CDR3 sequence: CASSYRTGQGFYEQYF. Written as DNA, the CDR3 is TGTGCCAGCAGTTACCGAACGGGACAGGGTTTCTACGAGCAGTACTTC. The chain carries TRBV6-5 and TRBJ2-7, with TRBD1 identical over 9 bases. After removal of 2 bases from V and 3 bases from J, the junction contained 8 bases not matched to a gene. The CDR3 loop spans 16 amino acids. Per the germline V gene, CDR1 is MNHEY and CDR2 is SVGAGI.

The chain joins TRBV20-1 to TRBJ2-1; D perhaps matches TRBD2 (6 bases). The CDR3 spans 15 residues. Germline assignment: CDR1 DFQATT and CDR2 SNEGSKA (reference sequence). V was trimmed by 0 bases and J by 0 bases, leaving 9 bases between them. The CDR3 DNA sequence: TGCAGTGCTAGAGACGCGGGGACCTCCTACAATGAGCAGTTCTTC. It translates to CSARDAGTSYNEQFF.